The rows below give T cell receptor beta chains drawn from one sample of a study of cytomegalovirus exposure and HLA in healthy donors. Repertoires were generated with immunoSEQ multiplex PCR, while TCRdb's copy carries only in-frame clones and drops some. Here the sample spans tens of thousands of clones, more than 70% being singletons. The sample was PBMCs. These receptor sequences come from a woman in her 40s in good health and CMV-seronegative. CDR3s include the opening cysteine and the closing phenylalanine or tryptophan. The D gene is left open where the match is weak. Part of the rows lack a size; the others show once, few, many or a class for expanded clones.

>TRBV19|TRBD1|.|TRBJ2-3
CASSMTGVASDTQYF
TGTGCCAGTAGCATGACAGGGGTGGCGTCAGATACGCAGTATTTT
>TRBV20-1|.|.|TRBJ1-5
CSAGLETQHF
TGCAGTGCCGGCCTGGAGACCCAGCATTTT
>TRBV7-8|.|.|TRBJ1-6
CASSLARREVNSPLHF
TGTGCCAGCAGCTTAGCCCGCAGGGAGGTTAATTCACCCCTCCACTTT
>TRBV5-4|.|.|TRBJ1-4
CASSIGGEKLFF
TGTGCCAGCAGCATAGGAGGTGAAAAACTGTTTTTT
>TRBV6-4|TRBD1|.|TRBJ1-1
CASRAEGTVREAFF
TGTGCCAGCAGGGCAGAAGGGACAGTTCGTGAAGCTTTCTTT
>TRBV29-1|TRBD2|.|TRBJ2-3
CSGRTSGSDTQYF
TGCAGCGGTCGGACTAGCGGGTCAGATACGCAGTATTTT
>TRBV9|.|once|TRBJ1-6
CASSRVNSPLHF
TGTGCCAGCAGCCGAGTTAATTCACCCCTCCACTTT
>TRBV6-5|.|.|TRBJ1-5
CASSRTPQGPQHF
TGTGCCAGCAGTCGGACACCCCAGGGGCCCCAGCATTTT
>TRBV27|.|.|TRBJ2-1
CASSPQHRAGQFF
TGTGCCAGCAGTCCCCAACACAGAGCGGGGCAGTTCTTC
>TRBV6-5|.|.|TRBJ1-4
CASSSFQGPNEKLFF
TGTGCCAGCAGTTCTTTTCAGGGCCCTAATGAAAAACTGTTTTTT
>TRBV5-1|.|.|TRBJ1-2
CASSPTDRANYGYTF
TGCGCCAGCAGCCCTACGGACAGAGCTAACTATGGCTACACCTTC
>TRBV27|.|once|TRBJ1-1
CASRPLTGNTEAFF
TGTGCCAGCAGGCCTTTGACGGGGAACACTGAAGCTTTCTTT
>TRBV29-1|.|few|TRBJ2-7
CSVEASSYEQYF
TGCAGCGTTGAAGCGAGCTCCTACGAGCAGTACTTC
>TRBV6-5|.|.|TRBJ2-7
CASSPSTGAGYEQYF
TGTGCCAGCAGTCCGTCGACCGGAGCGGGCTACGAGCAGTACTTC
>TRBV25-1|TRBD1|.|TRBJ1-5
CASSQTGRNQPQHF
TGTGCCAGCAGCCAGACAGGGCGCAATCAGCCCCAGCATTTT
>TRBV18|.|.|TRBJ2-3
CASSPSQAYTDTQYF
TGTGCCAGCTCACCAAGTCAGGCATACACAGATACGCAGTATTTT
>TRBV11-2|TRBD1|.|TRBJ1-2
CASSDTGGAYYGYTF
TGTGCCAGCAGCGATACAGGGGGCGCGTACTATGGCTACACCTTC
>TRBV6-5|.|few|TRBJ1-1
CASSRGGAEAFF
TGTGCCAGCAGTAGGGGTGGGGCTGAAGCTTTCTTT
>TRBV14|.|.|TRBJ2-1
CASSPLFFGEQFF
TGTGCCAGCAGCCCCCTATTCTTTGGTGAGCAGTTCTTC
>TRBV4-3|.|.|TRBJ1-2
CASSLLRGGLNGYPF
TGCGCCAGCAGCTTACTAAGAGGGGGTCTTAATGGCTACCCCTTC
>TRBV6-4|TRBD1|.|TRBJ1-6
CASSDGTGDNSPLNF
TGTGCCAGCAGTGACGGGACAGGGGATAATTCACCCCTCAACTTT
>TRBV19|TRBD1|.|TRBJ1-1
CASAYRGVNTEAFF
TGTGCCAGCGCATACAGGGGGGTGAACACTGAAGCTTTCTTT
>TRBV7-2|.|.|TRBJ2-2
CASSLGGYGELFF
TGTGCCAGCAGCTTAGGAGGATACGGGGAGCTGTTTTTT
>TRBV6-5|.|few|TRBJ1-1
CASTRGLRTEAFF
TGTGCCAGCACGCGGGGGCTTCGCACTGAAGCTTTCTTT
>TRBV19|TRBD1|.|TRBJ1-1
CATRREGQGWTEAFF
TGTGCCACTCGACGAGAAGGACAGGGATGGACTGAAGCTTTCTTT
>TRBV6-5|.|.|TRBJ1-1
CASSYSRQPYTEAFF
TGTGCCAGCAGTTACTCGAGACAGCCCTACACTGAAGCTTTCTTT
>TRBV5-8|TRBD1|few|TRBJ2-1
CASSLGTGTYNEQFF
TGTGCCAGCAGCTTGGGGACAGGGACCTACAATGAGCAGTTCTTC
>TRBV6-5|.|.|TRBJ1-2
CASCGALMGGYTF
TGTGCCAGCTGCGGGGCTCTAATGGGTGGCTACACCTTC
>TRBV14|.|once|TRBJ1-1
CASSAGKNTEAFF
TGTGCCAGCAGCGCAGGGAAGAACACTGAAGCTTTCTTT
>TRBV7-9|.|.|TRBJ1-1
CASSLWRGRINTEAFF
TGTGCCAGCAGCTTATGGCGGGGGAGGATAAACACTGAAGCTTTCTTT
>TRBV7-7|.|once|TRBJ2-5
CASSLAPGGETQYF
TGTGCTAGCAGCTTAGCGCCCGGGGGAGAGACCCAGTACTTC
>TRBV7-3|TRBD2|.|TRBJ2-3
CASSLRGGITDTQYF
TGTGCCAGCAGCTTAAGGGGGGGAATCACAGATACGCAGTATTTT
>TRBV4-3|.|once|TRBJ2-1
CASSQGAVQEQFF
TGCGCCAGCAGCCAAGGCGCCGTGCAAGAGCAGTTCTTC
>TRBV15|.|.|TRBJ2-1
CATSRAGESRGFF
TGTGCCACCAGCAGAGCGGGGGAATCGAGGGGGTTCTTC
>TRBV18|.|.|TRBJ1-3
CASSPPAEGNTIYF
TGTGCCAGCTCACCACCGGCGGAGGGAAACACCATATATTTT
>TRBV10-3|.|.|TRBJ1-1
CAISEFGGAVATEAFF
TGTGCCATCAGTGAATTCGGGGGGGCAGTTGCAACTGAAGCTTTCTTT
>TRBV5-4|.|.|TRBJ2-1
CASSRSTGNNEQFF
TGTGCCAGCAGCCGCTCGACAGGAAACAATGAGCAGTTCTTC
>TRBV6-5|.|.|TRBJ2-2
CASSLIPSNTGELFF
TGTGCCAGCAGCCTAATCCCCTCGAACACCGGGGAGCTGTTTTTT
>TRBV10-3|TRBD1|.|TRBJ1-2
CAGQKTGARDGYTF
TGTGCCGGACAGAAGACAGGGGCCAGGGATGGCTACACCTTC
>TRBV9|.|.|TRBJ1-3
CASSPRQNTIYF
TGTGCCAGCAGCCCCCGACAGAACACCATATATTTT
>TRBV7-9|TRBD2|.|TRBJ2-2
CSSSPLAGGANTGELFF
TGTTCCAGCAGCCCCCTAGCGGGGGGGGCGAACACCGGGGAGCTGTTTTTT
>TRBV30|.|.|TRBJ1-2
CAWSVGSSDPHYGYTF
TGTGCCTGGAGTGTAGGTAGTAGCGACCCCCACTATGGCTACACCTTC
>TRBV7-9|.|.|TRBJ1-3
CASSLAVSGSSGNTIYF
TGTGCCAGCAGCTTAGCGGTGTCTGGCAGCTCTGGAAACACCATATATTTT
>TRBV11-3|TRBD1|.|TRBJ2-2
CASSRTGGQGELFF
TGTGCCAGCAGCAGAACAGGGGGTCAAGGGGAGCTGTTTTTT
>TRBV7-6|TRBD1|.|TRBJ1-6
CASSLARQGSYNSPLHF
TGTGCCAGCAGCTTAGCCCGACAGGGCTCCTATAATTCACCCCTCCACTTT
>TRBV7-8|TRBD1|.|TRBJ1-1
CASSSGGGGTGEAFF
TGTGCCAGCAGCTCAGGGGGCGGGGGAACCGGTGAAGCTTTCTTT